A single sample gave rise to the 10 T cell receptor beta chains below, sequenced in a study of T cells in Graves' hyperthyroidism and ophthalmopathy. TCR beta CDR3 regions were amplified from RNA transcripts. The TCR CDR3 first-round RT-PCR relied on the HTBI primer set. TCRdb re-called the multiplex PCR reads through MiXCR, storing one row per CDR3 protein. The sample comprises 530,000 or so distinct CDR3 sequences, under 60% of which are singletons, and around 7.7% rests with the top ten. Sequencing was performed on peripheral blood or thyroid tissue (not recorded which). The source is a woman aged 18-29 years with Graves' hyperthyroidism.

The CDR3 DNA sequence: TGCAGCCAAGCCGGGACAGGAGTAGAAAAACTGTTTTTT. Its translation: CSQAGTGVEKLFF. The chain joins TRBV29-1 to TRBJ1-4; TRBD1 agrees at 8 bases. CDR3 size: 13 residues. The germline V gene encodes CDR1 SQVTM and CDR2 ANQGSEA. Germline trimming cut 8 bases from V and 8 bases from J; bases unmatched to any gene: 10.

This clonotype was counted a single time. A much larger clone lies one base from this, so it may be a read error. The V call is TRBV12-3 or TRBV12-4, the J call TRBJ2-7; TRBD1 is a possible D gene (5 bases). The CDR3 runs to 14 residues. With 8 bases removed from V and 5 bases from J, the gap between germline ends came to 19 bases. As DNA, the CDR3 is TGTGCCAGCTCCCCGTGGGGCAGTTCCGACGAGCAGTACTTC. It codes for CASSPWGSSDEQYF.

The chain couples TRBV9 to TRBJ1-3; a weak D match, TRBD1 (6 bases). Germline V CDR1 and CDR2: SGDLS, YYNGEE. V dropped 4 bases and J dropped 9 bases, with 20 bases sitting between them. The CDR3 is 15 residues long. CDR3 protein: CASSLDSNRVSTIYF. CDR3 coding DNA: TGTGCCAGCAGCTTGGACAGCAACAGGGTTAGCACCATATATTTT.

This clonotype was picked up a small number of times. This chain uses TRBV30 with TRBJ2-7, with D perhaps matching TRBD1 (6 bases). The CDR3 is 13 amino acids. CDR1 is GTSNPN, CDR2 SVGIG, per germline (reference sequence). CDR3 in amino acids: CAGAETPRAEQYF. In DNA, the CDR3 is TGTGCGGGGGCGGAGACTCCTCGGGCCGAGCAGTACTTC.

The genes are TRBV6-2 or TRBV6-3 and TRBJ1-2; 9 bases line up with TRBD1. With V trimmed by 0 bases and J by 5 bases, 7 bases remained unmatched. Germline-derived CDR1 and CDR2 are MNHEY and SVGEGT. This CDR3 has 16 amino acids. DNA for the CDR3: TGTGCCAGCAGTTACTCGGGACAGGGACCCTTTTATGGCTACACCTTC. This translates into CASSYSGQGPFYGYTF.

This clonotype was seen many times. This chain links TRBV12-3 or TRBV12-4 with TRBJ2-5, with 13 bases fitting TRBD2. The CDR3 totals 15 residues. Trimming removed 5 bases from V and 4 bases from J; junction bases left unmatched: 4. CDR3 sequence: CASSRTSGSGETQYF. CDR3 nucleotide sequence: TGTGCCAGCAGTCGGACTAGCGGGAGTGGAGAGACCCAGTACTTC.

The gene calls are TRBV24-1 and TRBJ1-1, with 8 bases that match TRBD1. V lost 4 bases to trimming and J lost 5 bases; unmatched junction nucleotides: 14. This CDR3 is built from 17 residues. The germline gives CDR1 KGHDR, CDR2 SFDVKD. Here the CDR3 reads CATSDADRVLLRTEAFF. The CDR3 region has the DNA TGTGCCACCAGTGACGCGGACAGGGTATTATTGAGGACTGAAGCTTTCTTT.

In the case of this clonotype: A read error may produce the germline difference seen at one junction end. The rearrangement joins TRBV2 to TRBJ2-7, with TRBD2 matching over 12 bases. Germline CDR1 reads SNHLY; CDR2 reads FYNNEI. The length of the CDR3 is 10 residues. The CDR3 loop reads CASSTSGRRF. The DNA of the CDR3 is TGTGCCAGCAGCACTAGCGGGAGGCGTTTC.

This clonotype was observed a handful of times. J is TRBJ1-1 and V is TRBV5-4; 8 bases fit TRBD1. The germline V gene encodes CDR1 SGHNT and CDR2 YYREEE (reference sequence). V shed 4 bases and J 6 bases; nucleotides not matched to a gene: 8. CDR3 size: 14 residues. CDR3 amino acids: CASSHPDRVAEAFF. Here the CDR3 DNA reads TGTGCCAGCAGCCACCCGGACAGGGTTGCTGAAGCTTTCTTT.

The V and J genes are TRBV29-1 and TRBJ1-2; D is ambiguous. V lost 8 bases and J lost 4, with 14 bases in between. The germline V gene encodes CDR1 SQVTM and CDR2 ANQGSEA. This CDR3 region has 12 residues. The CDR3 nucleotides are TGCAGCTTGGTAGAGGTCAGCTATGGCTACACCTTC. Its translation is CSLVEVSYGYTF.